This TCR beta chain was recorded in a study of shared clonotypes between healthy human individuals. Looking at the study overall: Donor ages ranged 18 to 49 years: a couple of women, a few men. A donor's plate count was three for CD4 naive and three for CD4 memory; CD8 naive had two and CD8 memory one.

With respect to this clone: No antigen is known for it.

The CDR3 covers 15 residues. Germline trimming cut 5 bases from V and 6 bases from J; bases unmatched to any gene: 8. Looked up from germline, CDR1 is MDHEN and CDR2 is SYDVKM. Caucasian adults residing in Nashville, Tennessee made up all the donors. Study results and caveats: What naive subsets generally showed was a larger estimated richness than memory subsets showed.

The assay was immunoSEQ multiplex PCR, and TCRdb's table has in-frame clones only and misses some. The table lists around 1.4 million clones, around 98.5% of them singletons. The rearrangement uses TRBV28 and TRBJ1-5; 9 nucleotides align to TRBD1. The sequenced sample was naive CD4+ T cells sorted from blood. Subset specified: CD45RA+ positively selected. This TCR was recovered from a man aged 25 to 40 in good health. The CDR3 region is CASSTMTGGVQPQHF. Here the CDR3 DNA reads TGTGCCAGCAGTACAATGACAGGGGGGGTTCAGCCCCAGCATTTT.